This TCR beta chain was identified during a study of cytomegalovirus exposure and HLA in healthy donors. Researchers ran the PCR with 60 Vbeta and 13 Jbeta primers. Only in-frame clones appear in the TCRdb table, and some are missing; sequencing was by immunoSEQ multiplex PCR. The sample holds 85,000 to 130,000 clones, approximately 71% seen once. This clone appeared a few times. Its target is unknown. General study results and limits: A previous analysis found most TCR beta V segments productive roughly 87% or roughly 30% of the time. The study assumed roughly uniform donor sequencing depth for presence/absence analyses.

The sample consisted of PBMCs. This TCR was sampled from a man between 35 and 55 years old in good health and CMV-seronegative.

The DNA of the CDR3 is TGTGCCAGCAGCCGGGTATCTTACGAGCAGTACTTC. It yields the protein CASSRVSYEQYF. The chain combines TRBV7-9 with TRBJ2-7; D uncertain. The CDR3 sequence is 12 residues long. Germline V gene data show CDR1 as SEHNR and CDR2 as FQNEAQ (reference sequence). Trimming took 5 bases from V and 4 from J, leaving 9 bases between them.